This entry lists 24 T cell receptor beta chains sequenced from one sample in a study of PD-L1 blockade in urothelial cancer (TCRdb year 2017). What this sample's time point label stands for: pretreatment peripheral blood. Libraries were made using the immunoSEQ multiplex PCR assay. Imported from immuneACCESS, the table was reduced by TCRdb to in-frame sequences with V and J called. These copies leave out some clones; in studies compared against another copy, an unresolved V gene accounts for under half, and the cause of the remainder is not known. The sample includes roughly 63,000 clones, with approximately 81% observed a single time. 2.5% to 3.5% of the sample is in the top ten clones. The starting material was PBMCs, obtained around atezolizumab (anti-PD-L1) treatment. These receptors all stem from a man between 70 and 80 years old with urothelial cancer.

The chain combines TRBV19 with TRBJ2-3; maybe TRBD2 (5 bases). V was pared by 3 bases and J by 5 bases, with 15 bases between. CDR3 length: 15 residues. Germline CDR1 reads LNHDA; CDR2 reads SQIVND (reference sequence). The CDR3 spells CASSMNTDAGDTQYF. The CDR3 nucleotides read TGTGCCAGTAGTATGAACACTGACGCGGGAGATACGCAGTATTTT.

The CDR3 coding sequence is TGTGCCAGCAGCCCGCGCGGGGGACTGGTTGATGAGCAGTTCTTC. It yields the protein CASSPRGGLVDEQFF. The chain carries TRBV7-2 and TRBJ2-1, with TRBD2 matching 7 bases. J gave up 8 bases and V 5 bases, and 12 bases lay outside the gene matches. This CDR3 has 15 residues. Germline V gene lookup returns CDR1 SGHTA and CDR2 FQGNSA.

The count of this clone is one. This chain joins TRBV13 and TRBJ1-1; D may be TRBD1 (5 bases). The CDR3 has 13 residues. Between the trimmed V and J ends, which lost 5 bases and 1 base, there was a span of 8 bases. CDR1 is PRHDT, CDR2 FYEKMQ, per germline (reference sequence). The CDR3 sequence: CASSLQGNTEAFF. CDR3 sequence (DNA): TGTGCCAGCAGCCTCCAGGGGAACACTGAAGCTTTCTTT.

Points on this clone: One end of the junction fails to match germline, which may point to a read error. The chain couples TRBV7-7 to TRBJ2-5; tentatively, D is TRBD2 (6 bases). CDR3 length: 13 amino acids. Per germline, CDR1 SSHAT and CDR2 FNYEAQ (reference sequence). CDR3 residues: CASSTGLQETQYF. The CDR3 DNA follows: TGTGCTAGCAGCACGGGACTCCAAGAGACCCAGTACTTC. Using reference TRBV7-7 and TRBJ2-5 for the parts outside the CDR3, the full variable domain is GAGVSQSPRYKVTKRGQDVTLRCDPISSHATLYWYQQALGQGPEFLTYFNYEAQPDKSGLPSDRFSAERPEGSISTLTIQRTEQRDSAMYRCASSTGLQETQYFGPGTRLLVL.

This clone was detected only once. The gene calls are TRBV4-2 and TRBJ2-2, with 10 bases that match TRBD1. Germline V CDR1 and CDR2: LGHNA, YNFKEQ. J lost 2 bases, V lost 4 bases, and 4 bases had no gene match. The length of the CDR3 is 16 residues. In DNA, the CDR3 is TGTGCCAGCAGCCTCGACAGGGGGCAAAACACCGGGGAGCTGTTTTTT. This translates into CASSLDRGQNTGELFF.

The chain links TRBV10-3 to TRBJ1-2; TRBD1 might be the D (6 bases). V lost 7 bases to trimming and J lost 4 bases, with 22 bases between them. The CDR3 loop spans 16 amino acids. The V gene's germline CDR1 is ENHRY and CDR2 SYGVKD. CDR3 residues: CAITRGEGTRSYGYTF. The CDR3 DNA sequence: TGTGCCATCACGAGGGGGGAGGGGACTCGTTCCTATGGCTACACCTTC.

This sequence joins TRBV18 and TRBJ2-1; tentatively, D is TRBD1 (6 bases). The CDR3 length is 12 residues. Trimming pared 3 bases from V and 10 bases from J, leaving 10 bases between. CDR1 is KGHSH and CDR2 is LQKENI in the germline V gene. The CDR3 loop reads CASSPRGGEQFF. DNA of the CDR3: TGTGCCAGCTCACCGCGAGGGGGAGAGCAGTTCTTC.

J is TRBJ1-2 and V is TRBV5-1; 7 bases map to TRBD1. V was clipped by 1 base and J by 7 bases; unmatched bases: 19. CDR1 and CDR2 (germline): SGHRS, YFSETQ. This CDR3 is built from 18 residues. The CDR3 is CASSLRSGGGGLVSGYTF. The DNA of the CDR3 is TGCGCCAGCAGCTTGCGGTCAGGGGGAGGTGGTCTGGTATCTGGCTACACCTTC.

V usage is TRBV2 and J usage is TRBJ1-2; D possibly corresponds to TRBD1 (6 bases). V was shortened by 6 bases and J by 6 bases, with 14 bases between the two germline ends. This CDR3 region has 13 residues. Germline loops: CDR1 SNHLY, CDR2 FYNNEI. The CDR3, as DNA: TGTGCCAGCAGAGTCACAGGGCGCGATGGCTACACCTTC. Its translation is CASRVTGRDGYTF.

The gene calls are TRBV11-2 and TRBJ2-6; possibly TRBD1 for D (6 bases). CDR3 length equals 16 residues. V was shortened by 1 base and J by 3 bases, with 10 bases between the two germline ends. CDR1 is SGHAT, CDR2 FQNNGV, per germline. DNA for the CDR3: TGTGCCAGCAGCTTAGTATGGGGGCGTGGGGCCAACGTCCTGACTTTC. Encoded protein: CASSLVWGRGANVLTF.

The genes are TRBV4-2 and TRBJ2-2; a weak D match, TRBD1 (6 bases). The V end lost 4 bases, the J end lost 0 bases, and 9 bases lay between the germline ends. The CDR3 has 15 amino acids. Germline V gives CDR1 LGHNA, CDR2 YNFKEQ. The CDR3 here is CASSRGQPNTGELFF. CDR3 coding DNA: TGTGCCAGCAGCCGAGGACAGCCGAACACCGGGGAGCTGTTTTTT.

This chain connects TRBV30 to TRBJ2-5; the match to TRBD2 covers 13 bases. Germline V lookup: CDR1 GTSNPN, CDR2 SVGIG (reference sequence). The CDR3 runs to 15 residues. The V and J ends lost 5 bases and 5 bases, in that order; junction bases with no gene match: 8. The CDR3 region has the DNA TGTGCCTGGGCACTCGGACTAGCGGGAGTCGAGACCCAGTACTTC. Its translation: CAWALGLAGVETQYF.

This chain joins TRBV5-1 and TRBJ2-1; 11 nucleotides match TRBD1. The CDR3 loop spans 16 amino acids. Trimming took 0 bases from V and 7 from J; bases not matched to a gene: 6. CDR1 SGHRS and CDR2 YFSETQ come from the germline V gene. In DNA, the CDR3 is TGCGCCAGCAGCTTGGACGGACAGGGGGCGGTTAATGAGCAGTTCTTC. This codes for CASSLDGQGAVNEQFF. The full variable domain, completed using reference TRBV5-1 and TRBJ2-1, is KAGVTQTPRYLIKTRGQQVTLSCSPISGHRSVSWYQQTPGQGLQFLFEYFSETQRNKGNFPGRFSGRQFSNSRSEMNVSTLELGDSALYLCASSLDGQGAVNEQFFGPGTRLTVL.

The CDR3 loop is CASSGASGTQETQYF. The CDR3 DNA is TGTGCCAGCAGTGGGGCTAGCGGGACCCAAGAGACCCAGTACTTC. The V and J genes are TRBV2 and TRBJ2-5; TRBD2 aligns across 9 bases. Germline lookup yields CDR1 SNHLY and CDR2 FYNNEI. CDR3 size: 15 residues. Losses at the gene ends were 4 bases for V and 1 base for J; bases not matched to a gene: 4.

The rearrangement joins TRBV5-6 to TRBJ1-4; D is uncertain. Per the germline V gene, CDR1 is SGHDT and CDR2 is YYEEEE. V was cut by 4 bases and J by 5 bases, with 12 bases left in between. This CDR3 region has 14 residues. The CDR3 spells CASSPTPKNEKLFF. In nucleotides, the CDR3 is TGTGCCAGCAGCCCAACACCAAAGAATGAAAAACTGTTTTTT.

V is TRBV5-4 and J is TRBJ2-7; 7 bases are a match to TRBD2. Germline V gives CDR1 SGHNT, CDR2 YYREEE (reference sequence). CDR3 length: 15 residues. The J segment lost 3 bases and the V segment lost 0 bases, leaving 6 bases of the junction unmatched. The CDR3 DNA is TGTGCCAGCAGCTTGGCTCCCGGGAGGAGCTACGAGCAGTACTTC. Translation: CASSLAPGRSYEQYF.

The V and J genes are TRBV10-1 and TRBJ2-7; D call uncertain. Trimming pared 3 bases from V and 12 bases from J, leaving 18 bases between. The CDR3 length is 13 residues. Germline V gives CDR1 WNHNN, CDR2 SYGVQD (reference sequence). The CDR3 DNA sequence: TGCGCCAGCAGTGAAGCAGGTGTTCCTACTCGGTACTTC. Its translation: CASSEAGVPTRYF.

This clone was counted only a few times. The chain is built from TRBV19 and TRBJ1-1; D perhaps matches TRBD1 (5 bases). Germline assignment: CDR1 LNHDA and CDR2 SQIVND (reference sequence). CDR3 length: 11 amino acids. V was shortened by 11 bases and J by 5 bases, with 12 bases between the two germline ends. The CDR3 DNA reads as TGTGCCTCCTTCGGGGGGACTGAAGCTTTCTTT. Translating gives CASFGGTEAFF.

V and J are TRBV2 and TRBJ2-7; D might be TRBD1 (5 bases). Per the germline V gene, CDR1 is SNHLY and CDR2 is FYNNEI. The CDR3 extends over 14 amino acids. The V gene lost 4 bases and the J gene lost 5 bases, with 15 bases spanning the gap. The CDR3 loop reads CASSVGRVEDEQYF. DNA of the CDR3: TGTGCCAGCAGTGTCGGCAGGGTAGAGGACGAGCAGTACTTC.

V is TRBV7-2 and J is TRBJ2-1; 8 bases align to TRBD2. CDR1 is SGHTA, CDR2 FQGNSA, per germline. The CDR3 covers 15 residues. The V segment lost 11 bases and the J segment 2 bases; nucleotides outside the gene matches: 11. CDR3 protein: CALDAGGRPYNEQFF. The CDR3 DNA reads TGTGCCTTGGATGCGGGCGGGAGGCCCTACAATGAGCAGTTCTTC.

This sequence joins TRBV2 and TRBJ2-5, with 11 bases identical to TRBD2. This CDR3 is built from 16 residues. In germline, CDR1 is SNHLY, CDR2 FYNNEI. The V and J ends lost 7 bases and 5 bases, in that order; junction bases with no gene match: 12. The CDR3 region is CASKTSGSGGWETQYF. The CDR3 DNA follows: TGTGCCAGCAAAACTAGCGGGAGCGGGGGGTGGGAGACCCAGTACTTC. Filled out from reference TRBV2 and TRBJ2-5, the complete variable domain reads EPEVTQTPSHQVTQMGQEVILRCVPISNHLYFYWYRQILGQKVEFLVSFYNNEISEKSEIFDDQFSVERPDGSNFTLKIRSTKLEDSAMYFCASKTSGSGGWETQYFGPGTRLLVL.

The V gene is TRBV6-1, the J gene TRBJ2-5, with a possible D match to TRBD2 (5 bases). With 0 bases removed from V and 5 bases from J, the gap between germline ends came to 13 bases. This CDR3 is built from 15 residues. Per germline, CDR1 MNHNS and CDR2 SASEGT. The CDR3 loop reads CASSEAFGVGETQYF. In DNA form, the CDR3 reads TGTGCCAGCAGTGAAGCGTTCGGGGTCGGGGAGACCCAGTACTTC.

The rearrangement uses TRBV29-1 and TRBJ2-1, with 7 bases lining up with TRBD2. The CDR3 is 16 amino acids. Germline values: CDR1 SQVTM, CDR2 ANQGSEA. Trimming took 7 bases from V and 0 from J; bases not matched to a gene: 12. CDR3 sequence reads: CSGGGGLVSSYNEQFF. The CDR3 DNA follows: TGCAGCGGTGGGGGGGGACTCGTGAGCTCCTACAATGAGCAGTTCTTC.

The CDR3 spells CASSVPRANTGELFF. CDR3 DNA sequence: TGTGCCAGCAGTGTCCCCCGCGCGAACACCGGGGAGCTGTTTTTT. The rearrangement joins TRBV6-1 to TRBJ2-2; D call uncertain. V lost 4 bases and J 0 bases, leaving 9 bases between the germline ends. The CDR3 totals 15 residues. Germline V gene data show CDR1 as MNHNS and CDR2 as SASEGT.